This is a list of T cell receptor beta chains from one sample in a study of control samples from healthy donors and cancer patients. TCRdb keeps only in-frame clones here, not all; method: immunoSEQ multiplex PCR. The top ten hold 8% to 10% of the sample, which has 76,000 or so clones, 89% seen once. Sequenced input: PBMCs. The origin of the receptors is a woman in her forties or fifties with colorectal cancer. The CDR3 runs from the conserved cysteine through the conserved F or W. Fields, in order: V gene, J gene, clone size, D gene, CDR3 protein, CDR3 DNA. D genes are given only for firm matches. Not every row has a clone size; where given, it reads once, few, many or a size class.

V: TRBV6-4; J: TRBJ2-1; size: NA; D: NA; CDR3: CASSQEFSYNEQFF; DNA: TGTGCCAGCAGTCAGGAATTCTCCTACAATGAGCAGTTCTTC
V: TRBV2; J: TRBJ2-1; size: NA; D: NA; CDR3: CASSRTEVEQFF; DNA: TGTGCCAGCAGCCGGACTGAGGTAGAGCAGTTCTTC
V: TRBV6-1; J: TRBJ2-2; size: NA; D: NA; CDR3: CASQSGTANTGELFF; DNA: TGTGCCTCACAAAGCGGTACAGCGAACACCGGGGAGCTGTTTTTT
V: TRBV4-2; J: TRBJ2-5; size: once; D: TRBD2; CDR3: CASSRTSGGFQETQYF; DNA: TGTGCCAGCAGCCGAACTAGCGGGGGGTTCCAAGAGACCCAGTACTTC
V: TRBV19; J: TRBJ1-5; size: once; D: TRBD1; CDR3: CASSETPTGMGQPQHF; DNA: TGTGCCAGTAGCGAAACTCCGACAGGGATGGGTCAGCCCCAGCATTTT
V: TRBV6-6; J: TRBJ1-2; size: NA; D: TRBD1; CDR3: CASSYETGDGYTF; DNA: TGTGCCAGCAGTTACGAGACAGGGGATGGCTACACCTTC
V: TRBV27; J: TRBJ1-1; size: NA; D: TRBD1; CDR3: CASSTNRQGHTEAFF; DNA: TGTGCCAGCAGTACAAATAGACAGGGGCACACTGAAGCTTTCTTT
V: TRBV6-5; J: TRBJ1-1; size: NA; D: NA; CDR3: CASRGNTEAFF; DNA: TGTGCCAGCCGGGGGAACACTGAAGCTTTCTTT
V: TRBV19; J: TRBJ1-4; size: NA; D: NA; CDR3: CASSVATNEKLFF; DNA: TGTGCCAGTTCGGTAGCAACTAATGAAAAACTGTTTTTT
V: TRBV28; J: TRBJ1-1; size: NA; D: TRBD1; CDR3: CASSSQTGVGEAFF; DNA: TGTGCCAGCAGTTCCCAGACAGGGGTAGGTGAAGCTTTCTTT
V: TRBV2; J: TRBJ1-3; size: NA; D: TRBD1; CDR3: CASSEKGQGAYGNTIYF; DNA: TGTGCCAGCAGTGAAAAAGGACAGGGGGCTTACGGAAACACCATATATTTT
V: TRBV6-1; J: TRBJ2-5; size: NA; D: NA; CDR3: CASSEGILPVQETQYF; DNA: TGTGCCAGCAGTGAAGGGATCTTACCAGTCCAAGAGACCCAGTACTTC
V: TRBV10-3; J: TRBJ2-2; size: NA; D: NA; CDR3: CAINEGKGTGELFF; DNA: TGTGCCATCAACGAGGGGAAAGGAACCGGGGAGCTGTTTTTT
V: TRBV12-3/TRBV12-4; J: TRBJ1-1; size: once; D: NA; CDR3: CASSFRVNTEAFF; DNA: TGTGCCAGCAGTTTTCGGGTAAACACTGAAGCTTTCTTT
V: TRBV28; J: TRBJ1-5; size: NA; D: TRBD1; CDR3: CASSDGQGARPQHF; DNA: TGTGCCAGCAGTGACGGACAGGGGGCTAGGCCCCAGCATTTT
V: TRBV7-2; J: TRBJ2-1; size: NA; D: NA; CDR3: CASRAGVGEQFF; DNA: TGTGCCAGCAGGGCCGGGGTAGGTGAGCAGTTCTTC
V: TRBV20-1; J: TRBJ1-1; size: NA; D: NA; CDR3: CSVGMNTEAFF; DNA: TGCAGTGTTGGGATGAACACTGAAGCTTTCTTT
V: TRBV7-2; J: TRBJ1-2; size: NA; D: TRBD1; CDR3: CASSLYVVGTGDYGYTF; DNA: TGTGCCAGCAGCTTATACGTAGTGGGGACAGGGGACTATGGCTACACCTTC
V: TRBV12-3/TRBV12-4; J: TRBJ1-2; size: NA; D: TRBD1; CDR3: CASSSGQGNGYTF; DNA: TGTGCCAGCAGTTCGGGACAGGGGAATGGCTACACCTTC
V: TRBV6-5; J: TRBJ1-2; size: NA; D: NA; CDR3: CASSLIPGVNYGYTF; DNA: TGTGCCAGCAGTCTCATTCCCGGGGTGAACTATGGCTACACCTTC
V: TRBV2; J: TRBJ1-2; size: NA; D: NA; CDR3: CASRGGRTPNYGYTF; DNA: TGTGCCAGCCGCGGGGGCCGAACACCTAACTATGGCTACACCTTC
V: TRBV5-1; J: TRBJ1-1; size: NA; D: NA; CDR3: CASRQDVAGTEAFF; DNA: TGCGCCAGCAGACAGGACGTCGCGGGGACTGAAGCTTTCTTT
V: TRBV7-3; J: TRBJ2-3; size: once; D: NA; CDR3: CASSRFGGHTQYF; DNA: TGTGCCAGCAGCAGATTCGGGGGCCATACGCAGTATTTT
V: TRBV9; J: TRBJ2-1; size: NA; D: TRBD1; CDR3: CASSVAGGTGMGRADNEQFF; DNA: TGTGCCAGCAGCGTAGCTGGGGGGACAGGGATGGGCAGAGCGGACAATGAGCAGTTCTTC
V: TRBV2; J: TRBJ2-2; size: once; D: NA; CDR3: CASSGAEGAGSNTGELFF; DNA: TGTGCCAGCAGTGGAGCCGAGGGGGCGGGGTCGAACACCGGGGAGCTGTTTTTT
V: TRBV5-1; J: TRBJ2-1; size: NA; D: NA; CDR3: CASSPHYNEQFF; DNA: TGCGCCAGCAGCCCCCACTACAATGAGCAGTTCTTC
V: TRBV5-6; J: TRBJ1-1; size: once; D: NA; CDR3: CASSLGPEDTEAFF; DNA: TGTGCCAGCAGCTTGGGTCCTGAAGACACTGAAGCTTTCTTT
V: TRBV9; J: TRBJ2-3; size: NA; D: NA; CDR3: CASSVGRAGTDTQYF; DNA: TGTGCCAGCAGCGTAGGGCGGGCCGGCACAGATACGCAGTATTTT
V: TRBV28; J: TRBJ1-2; size: once; D: NA; CDR3: CASRPWTEANYGYTF; DNA: TGTGCCAGCAGGCCATGGACTGAAGCTAACTATGGCTACACCTTC
V: TRBV5-1; J: TRBJ2-5; size: NA; D: NA; CDR3: CASRKQETQYF; DNA: TGCGCCAGCAGGAAACAAGAGACCCAGTACTTC
V: TRBV3-1/TRBV3-2; J: TRBJ1-3; size: NA; D: NA; CDR3: CASSLQRGSGNTIYF; DNA: TGTGCCAGCAGCCTGCAAAGGGGCTCTGGAAACACCATATATTTT
V: TRBV12-3/TRBV12-4; J: TRBJ2-4; size: NA; D: TRBD1; CDR3: CASRMTGENIQYF; DNA: TGTGCCAGCAGAATGACAGGGGAAAACATTCAGTACTTC
V: TRBV5-4; J: TRBJ1-6; size: few; D: NA; CDR3: CASSLEGNNSPLHF; DNA: TGTGCCAGCAGCTTGGAGGGGAACAATTCACCCCTCCACTTT
V: TRBV6-5; J: TRBJ2-3; size: NA; D: NA; CDR3: CASSLRGGSSDTQYF; DNA: TGTGCCAGCAGCTTGAGGGGGGGGTCTTCAGATACGCAGTATTTT
V: TRBV19; J: TRBJ1-1; size: NA; D: NA; CDR3: CASTGRNTEAFF; DNA: TGTGCCAGTACGGGTAGGAACACTGAAGCTTTCTTT
V: TRBV18; J: TRBJ1-5; size: NA; D: NA; CDR3: CASSQGESQPQHF; DNA: TGTGCCAGCTCCCAGGGAGAAAGTCAGCCCCAGCATTTT
V: TRBV27; J: TRBJ2-1; size: NA; D: TRBD2; CDR3: CASKLAGGPDNEQFF; DNA: TGTGCCAGCAAGTTAGCGGGGGGGCCCGACAATGAGCAGTTCTTC
V: TRBV6-5; J: TRBJ1-4; size: NA; D: NA; CDR3: CASSPGPWREKLFF; DNA: TGTGCCAGCAGCCCAGGGCCTTGGCGTGAAAAACTGTTTTTT
V: TRBV9; J: TRBJ1-2; size: NA; D: TRBD1; CDR3: CASSVGGTGGYGYTF; DNA: TGTGCCAGCAGCGTAGGAGGTACAGGGGGCTATGGCTACACCTTC
V: TRBV6-6; J: TRBJ2-4; size: once; D: NA; CDR3: CASSPTPLAKNIQYF; DNA: TGTGCCAGCAGTCCCACACCTCTAGCCAAAAACATTCAGTACTTC
V: TRBV14; J: TRBJ2-1; size: NA; D: NA; CDR3: CASSQGTTNYNEQFF; DNA: TGTGCCAGCAGCCAAGGGACTACCAATTACAATGAGCAGTTCTTC
V: TRBV19; J: TRBJ2-4; size: NA; D: NA; CDR3: CASSIAGLGGDIQYF; DNA: TGTGCCAGTAGTATCGCCGGCCTCGGTGGGGACATTCAGTACTTC
V: TRBV5-1; J: TRBJ2-3; size: NA; D: NA; CDR3: CASSWSTDTQYF; DNA: TGCGCCAGCAGCTGGAGCACAGATACGCAGTATTTT
V: TRBV7-8; J: TRBJ2-2; size: NA; D: NA; CDR3: CASSVIQILHNGELFF; DNA: TGTGCCAGCAGCGTAATCCAAATACTACATAACGGGGAGCTGTTTTTT
V: TRBV28; J: TRBJ1-4; size: once; D: NA; CDR3: CASSRTGRGEKLFF; DNA: TGTGCCAGCAGCCGTACGGGACGAGGAGAAAAACTGTTTTTT
V: TRBV5-6; J: TRBJ1-4; size: once; D: NA; CDR3: CASSLPGQATNEKLFF; DNA: TGTGCCAGCAGCTTACCGGGACAAGCAACTAATGAAAAACTGTTTTTT
V: TRBV5-1; J: TRBJ2-5; size: NA; D: TRBD1; CDR3: CASSLGQGQETQYF; DNA: TGCGCCAGCAGCTTAGGACAGGGTCAAGAGACCCAGTACTTC
V: TRBV7-2; J: TRBJ1-1; size: once; D: NA; CDR3: CASSLATAFGTEAFF; DNA: TGTGCCAGCAGCTTAGCCACAGCATTTGGCACTGAAGCTTTCTTT